This entry lists 13 T cell receptor beta chains sequenced from one sample in a study of graft-versus-host responses after intestinal transplantation. The assay was immunoSEQ multiplex PCR, and TCRdb's table has in-frame clones only and misses some. The top ten hold roughly 0.45% of the sample, which has about 50,000 clones, 70% to 85% seen once. Their target antigens are unknown. The sample here was unstimulated CD4+ T cells sorted from spleen or lymph node cells, taken before transplant. These receptors originate from a human donor who was the organ donor for an intestinal transplant.

The V and J genes are TRBV5-1 and TRBJ2-7, with a weak D call TRBD1 (6 bases). Trimming took 3 bases from V and 0 from J, leaving 7 bases between them. Germline loops: CDR1 SGHRS, CDR2 YFSETQ. The length of the CDR3 is 13 residues. The CDR3 DNA follows: TGCGCCAGCAGCTGGGACAACTCCTACGAGCAGTACTTC. Protein: CASSWDNSYEQYF.

The CDR3 sequence is CASGLLAQGEELFF. The CDR3 DNA reads TGTGCTAGTGGTTTGTTAGCACAGGGGGAGGAGCTGTTTTTT. This chain connects TRBV12-5 to TRBJ2-2, with TRBD1 identical over 8 bases. The CDR3 runs to 14 residues. Per the germline V gene, CDR1 is LGHNT and CDR2 is FRNRAP. Losses at the gene ends were 2 bases for V and 10 bases for J; bases not matched to a gene: 6. The variable domain in full, completed from reference TRBV12-5 and TRBJ2-2, reads DARVTQTPRHKVTEMGQEVTMRCQPILGHNTVFWYRQTMMQGLELLAYFRNRAPLDDSGMPKDRFSAEMPDATLATLKIQPSEPRDSAVYFCASGLLAQGEELFFGEGSRLTVL.

This clone was detected only once. J is TRBJ1-5 and V is TRBV27; TRBD1 matches 9 bases. The CDR3 contains 14 residues. Germline CDR1 reads MNHEY; CDR2 reads SMNVEV (reference sequence). J gave up 6 bases and V 7 bases, and 7 bases lay outside the gene matches. CDR3 sequence (DNA): TGTGCCAGCAAGGAACAGGGGGCGGGTCAGCCCCAGCATTTT. Translating it yields CASKEQGAGQPQHF.

The chain couples TRBV5-1 to TRBJ2-2, with D perhaps matching TRBD2 (8 bases). V lost 4 bases and J 4 bases, leaving 20 bases between the germline ends. Germline-derived CDR1 and CDR2 are SGHRS and YFSETQ. The CDR3 sequence is 17 residues long. The CDR3 here is CASSPRSGRQGTGELFF. In nucleotides, the CDR3 is TGCGCCAGCAGCCCCCGGAGCGGGAGACAGGGCACCGGGGAGCTGTTTTTT.

The chain carries TRBV15 and TRBJ1-3; no definite D call. The V gene's germline CDR1 is LNHNV and CDR2 YYDKDF (reference sequence). The CDR3 loop spans 13 amino acids. Trimming cost V 3 bases and J 0 bases, with 3 bases left between them. The CDR3, as DNA: TGTGCCACCAGCAGGGGCTCTGGAAACACCATATATTTT. Protein sequence: CATSRGSGNTIYF. Combining the CDR3 with reference TRBV15 and TRBJ1-3 gives the whole variable domain DAMVIQNPRYQVTQFGKPVTLSCSQTLNHNVMYWYQQKSSQAPKLLFHYYDKDFNNEADTPDNFQSRRPNTSFCFLDIRSPGLGDTAMYLCATSRGSGNTIYFGEGSWLTVV.

V and J are TRBV27 and TRBJ1-2; D remains ambiguous. CDR3 length equals 13 residues. The V gene lost 3 bases and the J gene lost 5 bases, with 10 bases spanning the gap. Germline V lookup: CDR1 MNHEY, CDR2 SMNVEV (reference sequence). The CDR3 DNA follows: TGTGCCAGCAGTTTTAAGGTGGGGTATGGCTACACCTTC. Residues: CASSFKVGYGYTF.

The chain uses TRBV6-5 and TRBJ2-1, with D uncertain. CDR3 length: 11 amino acids. CDR1 and CDR2 (germline): MNHEY, SVGAGI. V was cut by 7 bases and J by 6 bases, with 7 bases left in between. The CDR3 is CASMGGNEQFF. The CDR3 DNA reads TGTGCCAGCATGGGCGGCAATGAGCAGTTCTTC.

The table lists this clone with a few counts. The chain joins TRBV11-2 to TRBJ2-7, with TRBD1 as a possible D gene (5 bases). The V gene lost 1 base and the J gene lost 6 bases, with 13 bases spanning the gap. The CDR3 covers 14 residues. CDR1 is SGHAT, CDR2 FQNNGV, per germline. CDR3 sequence: CASSLVGVASEQYF. The CDR3 coding sequence is TGTGCCAGCAGCTTAGTAGGGGTAGCCAGCGAGCAGTACTTC.

CDR3 DNA sequence: TGTGCCAGCAGCCCAAACCCCCGTACGAGAATGGGAGATACGCAGTATTTT. Translation: CASSPNPRTRMGDTQYF. The rearrangement uses TRBV7-2 and TRBJ2-3; no definite D call. Trimming pared 5 bases from V and 5 bases from J, leaving 23 bases between. Germline V gene lookup returns CDR1 SGHTA and CDR2 FQGNSA. The CDR3 has 17 residues.

The V gene is TRBV6-5, the J gene TRBJ1-3; TRBD1 matches at 7 bases. V gave up 5 bases and J gave up 0 bases; unmatched junction bases: 1. Germline V lookup: CDR1 MNHEY, CDR2 SVGAGI. The CDR3 contains 14 residues. CDR3 sequence (DNA): TGTGCCAGCAGTGACAGGGTCTCTGGAAACACCATATATTTT. Protein sequence: CASSDRVSGNTIYF.

V and J are TRBV5-6 and TRBJ2-1, with 10 bases aligning to TRBD2. The J segment lost 5 bases and the V segment lost 4 bases, leaving 6 bases of the junction unmatched. Germline loops: CDR1 SGHDT, CDR2 YYEEEE. The CDR3 runs to 15 residues. CDR3 protein: CASSLGLAENNEQFF. CDR3 nucleotides: TGTGCCAGCAGCCTTGGACTAGCGGAGAACAATGAGCAGTTCTTC.

The chain is built from TRBV7-2 and TRBJ2-5, with D perhaps being TRBD1 or TRBD2 (5 bases each). V was shortened by 5 bases and J by 2 bases, with 15 bases between the two germline ends. The CDR3 has 15 residues. The V gene's germline CDR1 is SGHTA and CDR2 FQGNSA. CDR3 region: CASSPGTYPQETQYF. CDR3 in DNA: TGTGCCAGCAGCCCCGGGACGTACCCTCAAGAGACCCAGTACTTC.

The chain has TRBV19 and TRBJ2-3, with D possibly matching TRBD1 (5 bases). Germline assignment: CDR1 LNHDA and CDR2 SQIVND (reference sequence). Trimming took 5 bases from V and 3 from J, leaving 12 bases between them. The CDR3 loop spans 14 amino acids. CDR3 region: CASSPRQGTDTQYF. Written as DNA, the CDR3 is TGTGCCAGTAGTCCCCGCCAGGGTACAGATACGCAGTATTTT.